This TCR beta chain was sequenced for a study of identical twins. Study-wide results and limits: Modelling underestimated the level of out-of-frame TCR alpha sharing observed in monozygotic twins.

TCRdb ran MiXCR on the 5' RACE reads and lists one entry per CDR3 protein. The repertoire holds 200,000 to 250,000 distinct CDR3 sequences, with around 6.6% as singletons. The V and J ends lost 5 bases and 1 base, in that order; junction bases with no gene match: 9. The CDR3 contains 18 residues. The V gene's germline CDR1 is ENHRY and CDR2 SYGVKD. This clonotype was detected many times. Its target is unknown. The same specimen was also included in a second study, on yellow fever vaccine responses in identical twins.

The sequenced sample was memory (CD45RO+) T cells sorted from blood. The source of this sequence is a woman between 18 and 30 years old in good health. The chain uses TRBV10-3 and TRBJ2-3; 13 bases are a match to TRBD2. CDR3 residues: CAISPGLAGEGGTDTQYF. The CDR3 region has the DNA TGTGCCATCAGTCCAGGACTAGCGGGAGAAGGGGGCACAGATACGCAGTATTTT.